This is a list of T cell receptor beta chains from one sample in a study of cytotoxic CD8 clonotypes in ibrutinib-treated CLL. TCRdb keeps only in-frame clones here, not all; method: immunoSEQ multiplex PCR. The table includes about 76,000 clones, less than 90% detected once. Sample: PBMCs, taken after 24 months of ibrutinib treatment. Receptors originate from a human donor with chronic lymphocytic leukemia. CDR3s include the opening cysteine and the closing phenylalanine or tryptophan. The D gene is left open where the match is weak. Only part of the rows carry a size: once, few, many, or a class if the clone is expanded.

J: TRBJ2-2; D: -; size: -; V: TRBV6-5; length: 14; CDR3: CASTYRQGTGELFF; DNA: TGTGCCAGCACGTACCGGCAGGGCACCGGGGAGCTGTTTTTT
J: TRBJ2-7; D: -; size: once; V: TRBV5-5; length: 13; CDR3: CASSLSPGREQYF; DNA: TGTGCCAGCAGCTTGTCTCCGGGGCGTGAGCAGTACTTC
J: TRBJ2-7; D: TRBD1; size: -; V: TRBV10-3; length: 17; CDR3: CAISEVAGGVFTYEQYF; DNA: TGTGCCATCAGTGAAGTAGCAGGGGGTGTTTTTACCTACGAGCAGTACTTC
J: TRBJ2-3; D: TRBD2; size: -; V: TRBV14; length: 18; CDR3: CASSPIAGVRSGTDTQYF; DNA: TGTGCCAGCAGCCCCATAGCGGGAGTAAGGTCGGGCACAGATACGCAGTATTTT
J: TRBJ2-2; D: -; size: -; V: TRBV10-2; length: 12; CDR3: CASSQRTGELFF; DNA: TGCGCCAGCAGTCAACGCACCGGGGAGCTGTTTTTT
J: TRBJ2-5; D: -; size: -; V: TRBV7-6; length: 14; CDR3: CASSPGERGETQYF; DNA: TGTGCCAGCAGCCCGGGCGAGAGGGGAGAGACCCAGTACTTC
J: TRBJ2-2; D: TRBD2; size: -; V: TRBV7-3; length: 17; CDR3: CASSLEGRAGNTGELFF; DNA: TGTGCCAGCAGCTTAGAAGGGAGGGCAGGTAACACCGGGGAGCTGTTTTTT
J: TRBJ2-7; D: TRBD2; size: -; V: TRBV7-9; length: 18; CDR3: CASSLDHGVSGKGVEQYF; DNA: TGTGCCAGCAGCTTAGATCACGGGGTTAGCGGGAAAGGGGTCGAGCAGTACTTC
J: TRBJ2-1; D: TRBD2; size: -; V: TRBV9; length: 17; CDR3: CASSNSLAGGNDNEQFF; DNA: TGTGCCAGCAGTAACAGCCTAGCGGGAGGGAACGACAATGAGCAGTTCTTC
J: TRBJ2-5; D: TRBD2; size: -; V: TRBV7-9; length: 14; CDR3: CASSIGLAGETQYF; DNA: TGTGCCAGCAGCATCGGACTAGCGGGAGAGACCCAGTACTTC
J: TRBJ1-2; D: -; size: once; V: TRBV21-1; length: 9; CDR3: CASRGQVAF; DNA: TGTGCCAGCAGAGGACAGGTCGCCTTC
J: TRBJ2-1; D: -; size: -; V: TRBV25-1; length: 13; CDR3: CASRTPGTPEQFF; DNA: TGTGCCAGCAGGACACCCGGGACACCGGAGCAGTTCTTC
J: TRBJ2-7; D: TRBD1; size: few; V: TRBV9; length: 15; CDR3: CASSQGTGGAYEQYF; DNA: TGTGCCAGCAGCCAAGGGACAGGGGGAGCCTACGAGCAGTACTTC
J: TRBJ2-5; D: TRBD2; size: -; V: TRBV10-3; length: 17; CDR3: CAISDLAGGLAPETQYF; DNA: TGTGCCATCAGTGATTTAGCGGGGGGGTTGGCCCCAGAGACCCAGTACTTC
J: TRBJ2-7; D: -; size: -; V: TRBV5-6; length: 14; CDR3: CASTPLPDSYEQYF; DNA: TGTGCCAGCACCCCGCTCCCGGACTCCTACGAGCAGTACTTC
J: TRBJ1-2; D: TRBD1; size: -; V: TRBV18; length: 16; CDR3: CASSTSGTGFNYGYTF; DNA: TGTGCCAGCTCAACATCAGGGACAGGGTTCAACTATGGCTACACCTTC
J: TRBJ2-1; D: TRBD2; size: -; V: TRBV7-2; length: 15; CDR3: CASSRTSGRPNEQFF; DNA: TGTGCCAGCAGCAGGACTAGCGGGAGGCCGAATGAGCAGTTCTTC
J: TRBJ2-2; D: -; size: -; V: TRBV19; length: 12; CDR3: CASSMATGELFF; DNA: TGTGCCAGTAGTATGGCCACCGGGGAGCTGTTTTTT
J: TRBJ2-1; D: TRBD1; size: -; V: TRBV27; length: 14; CDR3: CASTSGTGNNEQFF; DNA: TGTGCCAGCACCTCCGGGACAGGGAACAATGAGCAGTTCTTC
J: TRBJ1-5; D: -; size: -; V: TRBV28; length: 14; CDR3: CASSQGSLNQPQHF; DNA: TGTGCCAGCAGTCAGGGAAGTTTAAATCAGCCCCAGCATTTT
J: TRBJ2-3; D: -; size: -; V: TRBV6-4; length: 14; CDR3: CASSEQGLSDTQYF; DNA: TGTGCCAGCAGTGAACAGGGCCTCAGTGATACGCAGTATTTT
J: TRBJ1-1; D: TRBD1; size: -; V: TRBV5-1; length: 15; CDR3: CASSAGTGAGVVAFF; DNA: TGCGCCAGCAGCGCCGGGACAGGGGCGGGTGTGGTCGCTTTCTTT
J: TRBJ1-4; D: -; size: -; V: TRBV28; length: 18; CDR3: CASSPLTPVWATNEKLFF; DNA: TGTGCCAGCAGCCCACTAACCCCCGTGTGGGCAACTAATGAAAAACTGTTTTTT
J: TRBJ2-3; D: TRBD2; size: few; V: TRBV5-1; length: 17; CDR3: CASSLVLAGGGADTQYF; DNA: TGCGCCAGCAGCTTGGTGCTAGCGGGAGGCGGGGCAGATACGCAGTATTTT
J: TRBJ2-1; D: TRBD2; size: -; V: TRBV29-1; length: 15; CDR3: CSVSPLSGTYNEQFF; DNA: TGCAGCGTTTCCCCACTTAGCGGGACCTACAATGAGCAGTTCTTC
J: TRBJ2-2; D: TRBD2; size: -; V: TRBV7-2; length: 17; CDR3: CASSYRASGRSDGELFF; DNA: TGTGCCAGCAGCTACCGCGCTAGCGGGAGAAGTGACGGGGAGCTGTTTTTT
J: TRBJ2-2; D: TRBD1; size: -; V: TRBV7-9; length: 14; CDR3: CASSRTGSHGELFF; DNA: TGTGCCAGCAGCAGGACAGGGAGCCACGGGGAGCTGTTTTTT
J: TRBJ2-5; D: -; size: -; V: TRBV28; length: 14; CDR3: CASSLHLAAETQYF; DNA: TGTGCCAGCAGTCTCCACCTCGCGGCCGAGACCCAGTACTTC
J: TRBJ1-2; D: -; size: few; V: TRBV28; length: 15; CDR3: CASSIQGLANYGYTF; DNA: TGTGCCAGCAGTATCCAGGGGTTGGCTAACTATGGCTACACCTTC
J: TRBJ2-2; D: TRBD1; size: -; V: TRBV19; length: 14; CDR3: CASYSQGATGELFF; DNA: TGTGCCAGTTATTCCCAGGGGGCCACCGGGGAGCTGTTTTTT
J: TRBJ1-5; D: TRBD1; size: -; V: TRBV9; length: 14; CDR3: CASSRDSSNQPQHF; DNA: TGTGCCAGCAGCAGGGACAGCAGCAATCAGCCCCAGCATTTT
J: TRBJ2-2; D: TRBD1; size: -; V: TRBV10-3; length: 14; CDR3: CATKGTDNTGELFF; DNA: TGTGCCACCAAAGGGACAGACAACACCGGGGAGCTGTTTTTT
J: TRBJ2-5; D: TRBD2; size: -; V: TRBV27; length: 16; CDR3: CASSLSGLAGGETQYF; DNA: TGTGCCAGCAGTTTATCGGGACTAGCGGGAGGCGAGACCCAGTACTTC
J: TRBJ1-5; D: -; size: -; V: TRBV19; length: 13; CDR3: CASSRDRNQPQHF; DNA: TGTGCCAGTAGTCGAGACAGAAATCAGCCCCAGCATTTT
J: TRBJ2-7; D: TRBD1; size: few; V: TRBV7-9; length: 15; CDR3: CASSNGDRGSYEQYF; DNA: TGTGCCAGCAGCAATGGGGACAGGGGATCCTACGAGCAGTACTTC
J: TRBJ2-7; D: -; size: -; V: TRBV7-2; length: 14; CDR3: CASSLAPFGVEQYF; DNA: TGTGCCAGCAGCTTAGCCCCTTTTGGGGTCGAGCAGTACTTC
J: TRBJ2-7; D: TRBD2; size: -; V: TRBV19; length: 17; CDR3: CASSIDQLAGGLGEQYF; DNA: TGTGCCAGTAGTATAGATCAACTAGCGGGAGGCCTGGGGGAGCAGTACTTC
J: TRBJ2-5; D: -; size: -; V: TRBV4-3; length: 15; CDR3: CASSPDTGSGETQYF; DNA: TGCGCCAGCAGCCCAGATACAGGGAGTGGAGAGACCCAGTACTTC
J: TRBJ2-7; D: -; size: -; V: TRBV6-5; length: 14; CDR3: CASSPGRVTYEQYF; DNA: TGTGCCAGCAGCCCCGGGCGGGTCACCTACGAGCAGTACTTC
J: TRBJ2-2; D: -; size: -; V: TRBV6-4; length: 14; CDR3: CASSKEHHTGELFF; DNA: TGTGCCAGCAGTAAAGAACACCACACCGGGGAGCTGTTTTTT
J: TRBJ1-4; D: TRBD1; size: -; V: TRBV28; length: 14; CDR3: CASRSRTGVEKLFF; DNA: TGTGCCAGCAGATCTAGGACAGGGGTTGAAAAACTGTTTTTT
J: TRBJ2-7; D: TRBD1; size: -; V: TRBV6-1; length: 14; CDR3: CASSATGTGYEQYF; DNA: TGTGCCAGCAGTGCCACCGGGACAGGTTACGAGCAGTACTTC
J: TRBJ2-7; D: -; size: -; V: TRBV7-2; length: 12; CDR3: CASSSPSYEQYF; DNA: TGTGCCAGCAGCTCCCCATCCTACGAGCAGTACTTC
J: TRBJ1-4; D: -; size: -; V: TRBV7-6; length: 13; CDR3: CASSLRGREKLFF; DNA: TGTGCCAGCAGCTTAAGGGGACGCGAAAAACTGTTTTTT
J: TRBJ1-5; D: -; size: -; V: TRBV28; length: 16; CDR3: CASSFIATVSNQPQHF; DNA: TGTGCCAGCAGTTTTATCGCGACAGTGAGCAATCAGCCCCAGCATTTT
J: TRBJ1-4; D: TRBD1; size: -; V: TRBV10-3; length: 13; CDR3: CAIQGGIGEKLFF; DNA: TGTGCCATACAGGGGGGGATTGGGGAAAAACTGTTTTTT
J: TRBJ2-3; D: -; size: -; V: TRBV10-1; length: 15; CDR3: CASSDRGANTDTQYF; DNA: TGCGCCAGCAGTGATCGTGGAGCTAACACAGATACGCAGTATTTT